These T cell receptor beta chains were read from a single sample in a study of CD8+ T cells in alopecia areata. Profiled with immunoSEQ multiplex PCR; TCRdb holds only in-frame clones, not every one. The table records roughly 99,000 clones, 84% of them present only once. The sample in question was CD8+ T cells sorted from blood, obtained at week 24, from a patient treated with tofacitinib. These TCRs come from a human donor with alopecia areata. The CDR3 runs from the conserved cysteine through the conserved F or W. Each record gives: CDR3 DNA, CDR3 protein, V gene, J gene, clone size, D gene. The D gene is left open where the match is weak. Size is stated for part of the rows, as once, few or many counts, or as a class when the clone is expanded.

cdr3_nt: TGTGCCAGCAGTGTGGGACAGTTCTACTACGAGCAGTACTTC
cdr3_aa: CASSVGQFYYEQYF
v_call: TRBV2
j_call: TRBJ2-7
clone_size: .
d_call: TRBD1

cdr3_nt: TGTGCCAGCAGCCAAGGACAGGGGGGCGATAGCAATCAGCCCCAGCATTTT
cdr3_aa: CASSQGQGGDSNQPQHF
v_call: TRBV14
j_call: TRBJ1-5
clone_size: .
d_call: TRBD1

cdr3_nt: TGTGCCAGTAGTTCAGGCGGGTGGCTCAAAAACATTCAGTACTTC
cdr3_aa: CASSSGGWLKNIQYF
v_call: TRBV19
j_call: TRBJ2-4
clone_size: .
d_call: .

cdr3_nt: TGCAGCGTCCTGTTGTTCAAGACAGCCCGGGCTGGAGATACGCAGTATTTT
cdr3_aa: CSVLLFKTARAGDTQYF
v_call: TRBV29-1
j_call: TRBJ2-3
clone_size: once
d_call: .

cdr3_nt: TGTGCCAGCATGGGACTAGCGGGGGGTATGGATACGCAGTATTTT
cdr3_aa: CASMGLAGGMDTQYF
v_call: TRBV7-9
j_call: TRBJ2-3
clone_size: .
d_call: TRBD2

cdr3_nt: TGCAGCGCCCGGGACAGGGGAGCTTACGAGCAGTACTTC
cdr3_aa: CSARDRGAYEQYF
v_call: TRBV29-1
j_call: TRBJ2-7
clone_size: .
d_call: TRBD1

cdr3_nt: TGTGCCAGCAGTTCCACCGGGACAGGATCCCCCGAGCAGTACTTC
cdr3_aa: CASSSTGTGSPEQYF
v_call: TRBV6-5
j_call: TRBJ2-7
clone_size: .
d_call: TRBD1

cdr3_nt: TGTGCCAGCAGCGAACAGGGACTCAGCTCCTACAATGAGCAGTTCTTC
cdr3_aa: CASSEQGLSSYNEQFF
v_call: TRBV7-9
j_call: TRBJ2-1
clone_size: .
d_call: .

cdr3_nt: TGTGCCAGCAGCGCGGACGAATTTCAAGAGACCCAGTACTTC
cdr3_aa: CASSADEFQETQYF
v_call: TRBV5-4
j_call: TRBJ2-5
clone_size: .
d_call: .

cdr3_nt: TGTGCCTGGAGTTGGGACTATGGTTCACCCCTCCACTTT
cdr3_aa: CAWSWDYGSPLHF
v_call: TRBV30
j_call: TRBJ1-6
clone_size: .
d_call: .

cdr3_nt: TGTGCCACAGGACGGTATAATTCACCCCTCCACTTT
cdr3_aa: CATGRYNSPLHF
v_call: TRBV6-5
j_call: TRBJ1-6
clone_size: .
d_call: .

cdr3_nt: TGTGCCAGCAGGGGCAGGACAGGAACGTATGGCTACACCTTC
cdr3_aa: CASRGRTGTYGYTF
v_call: TRBV6-1
j_call: TRBJ1-2
clone_size: .
d_call: TRBD1

cdr3_nt: TGTGCCAGCAGCTCGACAGGGGGTGGCACAGATACGCAGTATTTT
cdr3_aa: CASSSTGGGTDTQYF
v_call: TRBV7-8
j_call: TRBJ2-3
clone_size: few
d_call: TRBD1

cdr3_nt: TGTGCCACCAGCAGAGATGTCGCGGGTTCACCCCTCCACTTT
cdr3_aa: CATSRDVAGSPLHF
v_call: TRBV15
j_call: TRBJ1-6
clone_size: .
d_call: .

cdr3_nt: TGCAGCGTTGAAGGCAGGGCCTACACAGATACGCAGTATTTT
cdr3_aa: CSVEGRAYTDTQYF
v_call: TRBV29-1
j_call: TRBJ2-3
clone_size: .
d_call: .

cdr3_nt: TGCGCCAGCAGCTTGGCGACGGGACAGGGTACCAAAAACATTCAGTACTTC
cdr3_aa: CASSLATGQGTKNIQYF
v_call: TRBV5-1
j_call: TRBJ2-4
clone_size: once
d_call: TRBD1

cdr3_nt: TGCGCCAGCAGCACTCGACAGGGGGGGAGGAACACTGAAGCTTTCTTT
cdr3_aa: CASSTRQGGRNTEAFF
v_call: TRBV4-1
j_call: TRBJ1-1
clone_size: .
d_call: TRBD1

cdr3_nt: TGCGCCAGCAGCCAGGCGACAGGGTACGGAACTAGCGGGGAAAATGAGCAGTTCTTC
cdr3_aa: CASSQATGYGTSGENEQFF
v_call: TRBV4-3
j_call: TRBJ2-1
clone_size: .
d_call: TRBD2

cdr3_nt: TGTGCCAGCAGCTTGTTAACGACTAACCAAGAGACCCAGTACTTC
cdr3_aa: CASSLLTTNQETQYF
v_call: TRBV5-6
j_call: TRBJ2-5
clone_size: .
d_call: .

cdr3_nt: TGTGCCAGCAGTTATTCAGGGGGCGCAGGTTCACCCCTCCACTTT
cdr3_aa: CASSYSGGAGSPLHF
v_call: TRBV6-5
j_call: TRBJ1-6
clone_size: .
d_call: TRBD1

cdr3_nt: TGTGCCAGCAGCTGCAGGGAGAGGAAGAAGCACGGGGAGCTGTTTTTT
cdr3_aa: CASSCRERKKHGELFF
v_call: TRBV21-1
j_call: TRBJ2-2
clone_size: .
d_call: .

cdr3_nt: TGCGCCAGCAGCCAAGATCGTATGGAAGTCCACAATGAGCAGTTCTTC
cdr3_aa: CASSQDRMEVHNEQFF
v_call: TRBV4-3
j_call: TRBJ2-1
clone_size: .
d_call: .

cdr3_nt: TGTGCCAGCAGCTCCCCTCCGAGGGAGACCCAGTACTTC
cdr3_aa: CASSSPPRETQYF
v_call: TRBV7-8
j_call: TRBJ2-5
clone_size: few
d_call: .

cdr3_nt: TGTGCCTGGAGTCCCAAAATAGCGGGGACCGTCTACGAGCAGTACTTC
cdr3_aa: CAWSPKIAGTVYEQYF
v_call: TRBV30
j_call: TRBJ2-7
clone_size: .
d_call: TRBD2

cdr3_nt: TGCGCCAGCAGCCAGTATAGCGGAAGTAGCACAGATACGCAGTATTTT
cdr3_aa: CASSQYSGSSTDTQYF
v_call: TRBV4-1
j_call: TRBJ2-3
clone_size: .
d_call: .

cdr3_nt: TGTGCCAGCTCACCTGCCGGGAGCCCCTACGAGCAGTACTTC
cdr3_aa: CASSPAGSPYEQYF
v_call: TRBV18
j_call: TRBJ2-7
clone_size: .
d_call: .

cdr3_nt: TGTGCCAGCAGTCCTTCATTGATCCCGGACACTGAAGCTTTCTTT
cdr3_aa: CASSPSLIPDTEAFF
v_call: TRBV27
j_call: TRBJ1-1
clone_size: .
d_call: .